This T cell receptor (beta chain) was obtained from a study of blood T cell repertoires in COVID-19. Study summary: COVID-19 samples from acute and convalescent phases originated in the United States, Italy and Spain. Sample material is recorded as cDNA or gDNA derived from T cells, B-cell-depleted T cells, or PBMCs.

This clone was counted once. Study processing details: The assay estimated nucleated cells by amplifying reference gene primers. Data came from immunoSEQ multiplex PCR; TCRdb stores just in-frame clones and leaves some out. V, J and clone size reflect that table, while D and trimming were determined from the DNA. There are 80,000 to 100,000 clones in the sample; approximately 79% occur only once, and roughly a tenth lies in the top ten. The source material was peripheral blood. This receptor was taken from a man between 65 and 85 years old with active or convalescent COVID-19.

The CDR3 sequence is CASSSSGGAYNEQFF. The CDR3 nucleotides read TGTGCCAGCAGCTCTAGCGGGGGGGCCTACAATGAGCAGTTCTTC. This rearrangement joins TRBV5-8 to TRBJ2-1; 12 bases line up with TRBD2. Germline assignment: CDR1 SGHTS and CDR2 YDEGEE. The CDR3 is made up of 15 amino acids. The trim removed 3 bases at V and 2 bases at J, leaving 0 bases unmatched. The full variable domain, its missing parts supplied by reference TRBV5-8 and TRBJ2-1, is EAGVTQSPTHLIKTRGQQATLRCSPISGHTSVYWYQQALGLGLQFLLWYDEGEERNRGNFPPRFSGRQFPNYSSELNVNALELEDSALYLCASSSSGGAYNEQFFGPGTRLTVL.